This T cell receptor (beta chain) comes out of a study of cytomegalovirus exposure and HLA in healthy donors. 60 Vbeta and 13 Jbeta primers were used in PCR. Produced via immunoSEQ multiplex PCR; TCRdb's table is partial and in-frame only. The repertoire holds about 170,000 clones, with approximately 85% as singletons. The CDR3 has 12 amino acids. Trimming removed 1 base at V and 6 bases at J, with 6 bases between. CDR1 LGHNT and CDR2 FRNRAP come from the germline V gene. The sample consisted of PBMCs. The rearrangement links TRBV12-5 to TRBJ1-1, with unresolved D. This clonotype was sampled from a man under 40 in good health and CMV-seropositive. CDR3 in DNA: TGTGCTAGTGGTTTGGGAGGGTCTGAAGCTTTCTTT. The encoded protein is CASGLGGSEAFF.